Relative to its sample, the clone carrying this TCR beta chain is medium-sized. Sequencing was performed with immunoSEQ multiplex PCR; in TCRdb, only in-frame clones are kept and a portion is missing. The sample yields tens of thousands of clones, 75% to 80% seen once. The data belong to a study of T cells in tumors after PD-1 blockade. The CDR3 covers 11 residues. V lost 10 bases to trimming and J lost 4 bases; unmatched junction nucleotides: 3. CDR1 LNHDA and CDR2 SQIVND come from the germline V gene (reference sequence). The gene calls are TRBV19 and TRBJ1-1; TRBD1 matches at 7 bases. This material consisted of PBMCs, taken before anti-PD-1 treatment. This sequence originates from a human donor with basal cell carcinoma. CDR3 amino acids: CATYRGTEAFF. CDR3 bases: TGTGCCACCTACAGGGGCACTGAAGCTTTCTTT.